This TCR beta chain was retrieved from a study of T cells in narcolepsy. As for this clone: Antigen: not known.

Using immunoSEQ multiplex PCR, the repertoire was profiled, and TCRdb retains in-frame clones only, with some absent. The repertoire holds under 35,000 clones, with 70% to 80% as singletons. Findings and caveats of the study: In some patient and control memory CD4+ samples, autoreactive clones were absent. Autoreactive HCRT-specific and TRIB2-specific clonotypes were marked in same-patient CSF-versus-blood CD4+ comparisons.

The receptor comes from a human donor with narcolepsy. Sequences were obtained from CD45RA- memory CD4+ T cells from PBMCs.

The CDR3 is CASSAAPGSLETQYF. The CDR3 coding sequence is TGTGCCAGCAGCGCCGCCCCGGGGTCCCTAGAGACCCAGTACTTC. V gene TRBV9 combines with J gene TRBJ2-5; tentatively, D is TRBD2 (5 bases). Germline assignment: CDR1 SGDLS and CDR2 YYNGEE. V lost 3 bases and J lost 4, with 16 bases in between. The CDR3 contains 15 residues.